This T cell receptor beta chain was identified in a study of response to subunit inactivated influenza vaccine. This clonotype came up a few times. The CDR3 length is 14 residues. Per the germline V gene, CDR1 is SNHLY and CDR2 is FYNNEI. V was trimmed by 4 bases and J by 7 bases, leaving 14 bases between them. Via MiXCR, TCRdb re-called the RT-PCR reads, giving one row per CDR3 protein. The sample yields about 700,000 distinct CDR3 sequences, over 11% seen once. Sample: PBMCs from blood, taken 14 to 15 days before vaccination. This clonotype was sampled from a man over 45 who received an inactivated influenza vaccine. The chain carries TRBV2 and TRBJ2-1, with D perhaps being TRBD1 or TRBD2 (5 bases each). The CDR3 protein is CASSVSGRGNEQFF. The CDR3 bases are TGTGCCAGCAGTGTGTCAGGGCGAGGGAATGAGCAGTTCTTC.